This T cell receptor (beta chain) was documented in a study of Graves' ophthalmopathy and Graves' hyperthyroidism (dated by TCRdb to the late 2010s). Notes on the research overall: Peripheral blood was collected at initial diagnosis, before any treatment. Once sampling was done, hyperthyroidism patients were given methimazole at a starting dose of 30 mg daily, while ophthalmopathy patients were given high-dose intravenous methylprednisolone. To tell Graves' ophthalmopathy apart from Graves' hyperthyroidism, and to predict which patients would progress to ophthalmopathy, the study relied on TCR beta repertoire signatures. For training and testing, the roughly 93 patients in the discovery cohort were randomly divided in a 7:3 ratio. T-cell repertoires of thyroid tissue and blood were compared in six or seven hyperthyroidism patients. A discovery set of about 99 patients (43 ophthalmopathy, 55 to 60 stable hyperthyroidism) was enrolled to explore V-J signatures distinguishing ophthalmopathy from hyperthyroidism. In total, some 140 blood samples were TCR-sequenced: 43 ophthalmopathy, some 72 hyperthyroidism and roughly 17 hyperthyroidism-to-ophthalmopathy patients. An independent validation cohort comprised around 19 hyperthyroidism patients and some 16 patients who later progressed from hyperthyroidism to ophthalmopathy. What the authors observed across the whole study: Sample size was not statistically predetermined, and group allocation was not concealed from the investigators. Most of the expanded thyroid clonotypes with a frequency above 0.001 were also detected in blood, and it was suggested that the thyroid immune response may be reflected by blood repertoires. In validation, the model predicted ophthalmopathy progression with about 71% sensitivity and around 72% specificity; more than ten predicted patients were CT-confirmed with GO in a median of approximately 6.2 months. The 13-signature model separated ophthalmopathy from stable hyperthyroidism with approximately 85% sensitivity and 81.08% specificity in cross-validation, and 80%/75% in the test set.

Hyperthyroidism was defined as stable when no progression to ophthalmopathy occurred within 18 months of follow-up. Hyperthyroidism patients were newly diagnosed, were aged 18 to 65 years, and had a disease duration under 2 months. Patients were excluded if they had other autoimmune diseases, uncontrolled infections, pregnancy or lactation. Diagnosis relied on clinical symptoms, serum thyroxine, TRAb, thyroid ultrasound and orbital computed tomography. PBMCs were isolated from about 9.2 ml of fresh peripheral blood by Ficoll-Paque density gradient centrifugation. Total RNA was extracted with Trizol reagent and quality-checked on an Agilent 2100 Bioanalyzer. The CDR3 holds 16 amino acids from the cysteine to the phenylalanine. Of all the DNA, just the CDR3 is kept, 48 bases in frame from base 1. Relative to germline, V is missing 3 bases and J is missing 5 bases, with 7 bases of the junction outside any gene match.

TCR beta CDR3 regions were amplified from RNA transcripts for repertoire sequencing. The first round was an RT-PCR using HTBI primers with the Qiagen OneStep RT-PCR kit, and this first round was followed by a second-round multiplex PCR, then size selection and purification. Libraries were sequenced on an Illumina HiSeq2000 using paired-end 100 bp reads. Under the source paper's analysis protocol: Reads were processed with SOAPnuke, discarding reads with adapters, uncalled bases, mean Phred below 15, or no exact constant-primer or identifier match. COPE v1.2.5 was used to merge the high-quality paired reads. Each unique nucleotide sequence was treated as a clonotype, and MiTCR v1.1 was used to align the clonotypes to the IMGT TRB V, D and J references. The analysis was limited to V-J combinations with a frequency above 0.0001, which together covered around 99% of the repertoires. For each V-J combination, a TCR clonal expansion and chaos score was defined as the ratio of F50 clonal expansion to chaos observed in the TCRdist matrix. Welch's t-statistics and random forest were used to reduce the features to approximately 13 V-J combinations, which were then used as input to a naive Bayes classifier. Thyroid-blood repertoire similarity was quantified with the Morisita-Horn index. The public reads were quality trimmed at Q25 with fastp and then assembled into clones with MiXCR by TCRdb, keeping productive beta chains. Each CDR3 protein gets just one entry, which takes the most common genes and DNA from the rows behind it. TCRdb, rather than the study authors, made the V and J calls. This sample has fewer than 650,000 distinct CDR3 sequences in its table, and about a fifth of those were observed once. The biggest ten clones account for 7.1% of the sample.

Turning to this clonotype: Which antigen it targets is not known. No base qualities exist here, and no much larger clone lies one base off it.

This receptor was identified in a woman aged 18-29 years with stable Graves' hyperthyroidism. Some clones in this sample may be carry-over from other donors' samples. Donor details come from another sample of the same person, matched by shared clones. The V and J genes are TRBV12-3 or TRBV12-4 and TRBJ2-7; 13 bases in the junction line up with TRBD2. The source material was peripheral blood. The CDR3 loop reads CASSFGLAGVGNEQYF. The nucleotides are TGTGCCAGCAGTTTCGGACTAGCGGGAGTAGGAAACGAGCAGTACTTC.